The 2 T cell receptor beta chains below were found in one sample sequenced in a study of cytomegalovirus exposure and HLA in healthy donors. This PCR relied on a set of 60 Vbeta primers and 13 Jbeta primers. Only in-frame clones appear in the TCRdb table, and some are missing; sequencing was by immunoSEQ multiplex PCR. Of some 140,000 clones in the sample, roughly 80% are singletons; the top ten hold 4% to 4.5%. Sequencing was carried out using PBMCs. These receptor sequences come from a woman aged 35 to 49 in good health and CMV-seronegative.

The rearrangement joins TRBV5-1 to TRBJ2-7; TRBD1 matches at 12 bases. The CDR3 has 15 amino acids. V lost 4 bases, J lost 7 bases, and 9 bases stayed unmatched. Germline lookup yields CDR1 SGHRS and CDR2 YFSETQ. CDR3 bases: TGCGCCAGCAGCGTAACGGGACAGGGGGCGAAGGAGCAGTACTTC. Translated, it gives CASSVTGQGAKEQYF.

The chain has TRBV2 and TRBJ1-2; perhaps TRBD1 as D (6 bases). Germline V gene lookup returns CDR1 SNHLY and CDR2 FYNNEI. V was shortened by 6 bases and J by 5 bases, with 19 bases between the two germline ends. CDR3 length: 15 residues. CDR3 coding DNA: TGTGCCAGCAGGAACCGGGACATGGACCTATATGGCTACACCTTC. Translating gives CASRNRDMDLYGYTF.